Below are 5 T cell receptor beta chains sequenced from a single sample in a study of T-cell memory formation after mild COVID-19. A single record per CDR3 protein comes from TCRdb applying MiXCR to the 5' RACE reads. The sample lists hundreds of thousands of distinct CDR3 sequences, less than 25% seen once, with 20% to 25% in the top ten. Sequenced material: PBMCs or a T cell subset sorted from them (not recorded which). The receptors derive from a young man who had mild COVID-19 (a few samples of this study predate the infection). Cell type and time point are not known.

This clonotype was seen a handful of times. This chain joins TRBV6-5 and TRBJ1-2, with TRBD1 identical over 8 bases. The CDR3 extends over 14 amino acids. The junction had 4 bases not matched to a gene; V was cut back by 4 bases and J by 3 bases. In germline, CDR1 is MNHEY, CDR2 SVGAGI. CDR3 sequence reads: CASSWQGADYGYTF. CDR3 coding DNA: TGTGCCAGCAGTTGGCAGGGGGCGGACTATGGCTACACCTTC.

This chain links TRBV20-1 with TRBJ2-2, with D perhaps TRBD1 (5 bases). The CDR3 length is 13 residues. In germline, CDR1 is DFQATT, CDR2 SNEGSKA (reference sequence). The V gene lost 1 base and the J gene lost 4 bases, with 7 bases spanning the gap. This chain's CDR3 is CSARGRATGELFF. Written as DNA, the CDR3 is TGCAGTGCTAGAGGCAGGGCCACCGGGGAGCTGTTTTTT.

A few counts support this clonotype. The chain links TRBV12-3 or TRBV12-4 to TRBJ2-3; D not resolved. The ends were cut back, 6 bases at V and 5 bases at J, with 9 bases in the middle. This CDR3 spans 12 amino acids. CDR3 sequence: CASSPNLDTQYF. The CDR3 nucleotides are TGTGCCAGCAGCCCAAACTTAGATACGCAGTATTTT.

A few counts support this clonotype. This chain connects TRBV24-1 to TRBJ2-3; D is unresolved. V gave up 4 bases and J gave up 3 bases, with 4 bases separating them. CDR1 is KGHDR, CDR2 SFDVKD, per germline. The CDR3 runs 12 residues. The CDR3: CATSESTDTQYF. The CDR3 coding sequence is TGTGCCACCAGTGAGTCAACAGATACGCAGTATTTT.

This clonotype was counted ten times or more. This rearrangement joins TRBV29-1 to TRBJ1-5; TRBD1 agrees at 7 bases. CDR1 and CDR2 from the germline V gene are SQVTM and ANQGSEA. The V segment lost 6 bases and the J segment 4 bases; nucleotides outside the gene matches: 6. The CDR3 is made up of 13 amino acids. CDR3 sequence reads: CSVAGTANQPQHF. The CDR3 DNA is TGCAGCGTCGCTGGGACAGCTAATCAGCCCCAGCATTTT. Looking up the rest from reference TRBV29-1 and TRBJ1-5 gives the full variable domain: SAVISQKPSRDICQRGTSLTIQCQVDSQVTMMFWYRQQPGQSLTLIATANQGSEATYESGFVIDKFPISRPNLTFSTLTVSNMSPEDSSIYLCSVAGTANQPQHFGDGTRLSIL.